This T cell receptor beta chain stems from a study of T cells and Merkel cell carcinoma outcomes. Points from the study as a whole: In Merkel cell carcinoma, repertoire and T-cell density reportedly predicted outcomes.

Per germline, CDR1 SQVTM and CDR2 ANQGSEA. The V end was cut by 7 bases, the J end by 6 bases, with 11 bases between. The CDR3 is 11 residues long. The table came from immunoSEQ multiplex PCR; TCRdb's copy has only in-frame clones and leaves some out. The sample records about 15,000 clones, roughly 92% being singletons. Concerning this clone: Its antigen remains unknown.

The chain joins TRBV29-1 to TRBJ2-3, with TRBD2 as a possible D gene (6 bases). The receptor's source is a human donor with Merkel cell carcinoma. Sequences were obtained from tumor tissue from Merkel cell carcinoma. The CDR3 coding sequence is TGCAGCGGGGTTACTAGCGATACGCAGTATTTT. It specifies CSGVTSDTQYF.